This T cell receptor (beta chain) was recorded in a study of blood T cell repertoires in COVID-19. At the level of the study: From the United States, Italy and Spain came samples of acute and convalescent COVID-19. The analysed material was cDNA or gDNA that came from T cells, B-cell-depleted T cells, or PBMCs.

As originally analysed: Estimated nucleated cell counts came from reference gene primer amplification. The table came from immunoSEQ multiplex PCR; TCRdb's copy has only in-frame clones and leaves some out. Clone size and V and J calls were adopted from that table, with D and trimming inferred from the DNA. The sample lists 200,000 to 250,000 clones; about 80% were seen once. This TCR derives from a woman over 75 with acute or convalescent COVID-19. The material sequenced was peripheral blood.

The CDR3 spells CASSFMSNEQFF. The CDR3 DNA reads as TGTGCCAGCAGTTTTATGAGCAATGAGCAGTTCTTC. The rearrangement uses TRBV6-2 or TRBV6-3 and TRBJ2-1; D uncertain. This CDR3 is built from 12 residues. V lost 4 bases to trimming and J lost 6 bases, with 7 bases between them. The germline V gene encodes CDR1 MNHEY and CDR2 SVGEGT.